The 9 T cell receptor beta chains listed next were all sequenced from one sample in a study of cytomegalovirus exposure and HLA in healthy donors. Primers: 60 Vbeta forward and 13 Jbeta reverse. Method: immunoSEQ multiplex PCR; TCRdb's copy keeps in-frame clones and lacks some. The profile shows some 140,000 clones, about 80% of them singletons. The sample taken for sequencing was PBMCs. The receptors come from a woman in her thirties or forties in good health and CMV-seronegative.

In its sample, this clone was seen a few times. This chain uses TRBV18 with TRBJ2-3, with 7 nucleotides matching TRBD2. The junction had 7 bases not matched to a gene; V was cut back by 4 bases and J by 0 bases. The CDR3 has 16 residues. Germline V CDR1 and CDR2: KGHSH, LQKENI. The DNA of the CDR3 is TGTGCCAGCTCACTATTCAGCGGGGAGAGCACAGATACGCAGTATTTT. It codes for CASSLFSGESTDTQYF.

In its sample, this clone was seen a few times. The V call is TRBV5-1, the J call TRBJ2-2, with TRBD2 as a possible D gene (5 bases). Trimming shortened V by 4 bases and J by 6 bases, and 7 bases separated the two germline ends. The germline V gene encodes CDR1 SGHRS and CDR2 YFSETQ. The CDR3 sequence is 12 residues long. The CDR3 DNA is TGCGCCAGCAGCCTCGGGGCCGGGGAGCTGTTTTTT. It encodes CASSLGAGELFF. The complete variable domain, with remaining parts taken from reference TRBV5-1 and TRBJ2-2, reads KAGVTQTPRYLIKTRGQQVTLSCSPISGHRSVSWYQQTPGQGLQFLFEYFSETQRNKGNFPGRFSGRQFSNSRSEMNVSTLELGDSALYLCASSLGAGELFFGEGSRLTVL.

This chain uses TRBV29-1 with TRBJ2-3, with 9 bases that match TRBD1. Trimming took 4 bases from V and 4 from J; bases not matched to a gene: 3. This CDR3 is 13 amino acids long. Germline CDR1 reads SQVTM; CDR2 reads ANQGSEA. The CDR3 DNA sequence: TGCAGCGTTGTGGACAGGGGCCCAGATACGCAGTATTTT. Its protein is CSVVDRGPDTQYF.

The V call is TRBV7-4, the J call TRBJ1-1, with TRBD1 as a possible D gene (5 bases). The V gene's germline CDR1 is SGHVT and CDR2 SQSDAQ. This CDR3 is built from 15 residues. Trimming removed 10 bases from V and 3 bases from J, with 21 bases in between. CDR3 DNA: TGTGCCAACCCTAAGCGTCACCTAGGGGACACTGAAGCTTTCTTT. This codes for CANPKRHLGDTEAFF.

The V gene is TRBV19, the J gene TRBJ2-1; D gene ambiguous. CDR1 and CDR2 from the germline V gene are LNHDA and SQIVND (reference sequence). Trimming removed 3 bases from V and 10 bases from J, with 10 bases in between. The CDR3 sequence is 12 residues long. CDR3 sequence reads: CASSMRSEEQFF. CDR3 DNA sequence: TGTGCCAGTAGTATGAGGAGCGAGGAGCAGTTCTTC.

The chain couples TRBV10-3 to TRBJ1-5; D is unclear. CDR1 is ENHRY and CDR2 is SYGVKD in the germline V gene. V lost 6 bases and J 4 bases, leaving 13 bases between the germline ends. There are 14 residues in the CDR3. The CDR3 is CAISPGEGNQPQHF. The CDR3 DNA follows: TGTGCCATCAGCCCCGGGGAGGGTAATCAGCCCCAGCATTTT.

V and J are TRBV11-3 and TRBJ2-1; possible D gene TRBD1, 6 bases. Germline V gene lookup returns CDR1 SGHNT and CDR2 YENEEA. The length of the CDR3 is 14 residues. Trimming cost V 0 bases and J 8 bases, with 11 bases left between them. CDR3 coding DNA: TGTGCCAGCAGCTTAGAGGGGGCTGAGGATGAGCAGTTCTTC. Amino acids: CASSLEGAEDEQFF.

The chain combines TRBV28 with TRBJ1-6, with D unresolved. Germline CDR1 reads MDHEN; CDR2 reads SYDVKM. This CDR3 spans 16 amino acids. The germline V and J ends were trimmed by 7 bases and 6 bases, with 19 bases remaining between them. CDR3 sequence (DNA): TGTGCCAGCACCCAGCTAACGGGGTTCCTTAATTCACCCCTCCACTTT. Protein sequence: CASTQLTGFLNSPLHF.

The chain recombines TRBV10-3 with TRBJ2-7, with 7 bases fitting TRBD2. Losses at the gene ends were 3 bases for V and 2 bases for J; bases not matched to a gene: 4. The CDR3 loop spans 14 amino acids. CDR1 ENHRY and CDR2 SYGVKD come from the germline V gene. CDR3 in DNA: TGTGCCATCAGTGACGGCCGGGGGGCCTACGAGCAGTACTTC. Its translation: CAISDGRGAYEQYF.